This TCR beta chain appears in the sequencing data of a study of blood T cell repertoires in COVID-19. Study in general: Samples of COVID-19 (acute and convalescent) were obtained from the United States, Italy and Spain. The cDNA or gDNA used as material had been derived from T cells, B-cell-depleted T cells, or PBMCs.

This clone was observed a few times. Per the original methods: Quantification of nucleated cells was approximated via reference gene primer amplification. This table comes from immunoSEQ multiplex PCR, and its TCRdb copy is limited to in-frame clones, with some not included. The V and J calls and clone size were taken over from that table, and D and trimming were inferred from the DNA. This table holds about 43,000 clones, approximately 90% found once. V was clipped by 5 bases and J by 1 base, with 15 bases between them. The germline V gene encodes CDR1 SGHDN and CDR2 FVKESK. The CDR3 has 16 residues.

J is TRBJ1-3 and V is TRBV14; D may be TRBD1 (6 bases). The sequenced material came from peripheral blood. The source is a woman of 80 years or more with active COVID-19. This CDR3 reads CASSVGTSGSGNTIYF. CDR3 DNA: TGTGCCAGCAGCGTCGGGACATCAGGGTCTGGAAACACCATATATTTT. The whole variable domain, filled in from reference TRBV14 and TRBJ1-3, reads EAGVTQFPSHSVIEKGQTVTLRCDPISGHDNLYWYRRVMGKEIKFLLHFVKESKQDESGMPNNRFLAERTGGTYSTLKVQPAELEDSGVYFCASSVGTSGSGNTIYFGEGSWLTVV.